This TCR beta chain was sequenced for a study of vaccination effects on CD4 cells after COVID-19. This CDR3 is built from 14 residues. Germline loops: CDR1 MNHEY, CDR2 SMNVEV (reference sequence). The ends lost 4 bases at V and 6 bases at J; junction bases unmatched: 8. TCRdb keeps only in-frame clones here, not all; method: immunoSEQ multiplex PCR. This sample has 20,000 to 30,000 clones, with over 75% found just once. This clone was seen a few times. The antigen is undetermined. With the ViraFEST assay, the study expanded antigen-specific CD4+ T cells using viral peptide pools, then sequenced them. With more than nine days of culture completed, CD4+ T cells were isolated. It was two doses of either the BNT162b2 or mRNA-1273 vaccine that participants received.

The material sequenced was CD4+ T cells from PBMCs cultured with SARS-CoV-2 spike peptides, taken after COVID-19 vaccination. The TCR originated in a human donor who received a COVID-19 vaccine. Some clones in this sample may be carry-over from other donors' samples. The V call is TRBV27, the J call TRBJ1-1, with TRBD1 matching over 7 bases. CDR3 sequence reads: CASSSFRDRSEAFF. The CDR3 DNA sequence: TGTGCCAGCAGTTCCTTCCGGGACAGATCTGAAGCTTTCTTT.